The T cell receptor beta chain under discussion was sequenced for a study of T cells in Graves' hyperthyroidism and ophthalmopathy. This clonotype was observed a few times. Its antigen is currently unknown. The TCR beta CDR3 regions underwent amplification using RNA transcripts as the source. HTBI primers drove first-round RT-PCR of the TCR CDR3. MiXCR was run by TCRdb on the multiplex PCR reads, yielding one entry per CDR3 protein. Here the sample spans around 360,000 distinct CDR3 sequences, around 15% being singletons. The germline CDR1 and CDR2 sequences are MDHEN and SYDVKM. The germline V and J ends were trimmed by 1 base and 3 bases, with 8 bases remaining between them. The CDR3 is 14 amino acids. Study-wide results and limits: Also found in blood were most expanded thyroid clonotypes above 0.001.

Sequencing was performed on blood. The V call is TRBV28, the J call TRBJ2-3, with D possibly matching TRBD1 (6 bases). This receptor was taken from a woman aged 55-70 years with Graves' ophthalmopathy. The DNA for the CDR3 is TGTGCCAGCAGTTTATATACAGGGACAGATACGCAGTATTTT. It yields the protein CASSLYTGTDTQYF.